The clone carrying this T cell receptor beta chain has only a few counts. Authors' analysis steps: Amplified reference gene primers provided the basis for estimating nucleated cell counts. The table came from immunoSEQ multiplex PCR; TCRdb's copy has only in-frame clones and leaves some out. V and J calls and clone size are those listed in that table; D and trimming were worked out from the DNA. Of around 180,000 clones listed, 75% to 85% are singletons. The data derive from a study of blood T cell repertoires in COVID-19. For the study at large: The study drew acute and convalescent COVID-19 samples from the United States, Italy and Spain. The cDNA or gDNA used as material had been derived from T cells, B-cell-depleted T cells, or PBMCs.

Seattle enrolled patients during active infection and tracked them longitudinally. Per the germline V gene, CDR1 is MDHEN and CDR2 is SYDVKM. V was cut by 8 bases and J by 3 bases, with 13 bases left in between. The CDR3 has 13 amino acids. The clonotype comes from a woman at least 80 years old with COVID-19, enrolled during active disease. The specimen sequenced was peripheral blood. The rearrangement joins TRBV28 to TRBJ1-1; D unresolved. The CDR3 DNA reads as TGTGCCAGCTCGCGCCGGGGTTACACTGAAGCTTTCTTT. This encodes CASSRRGYTEAFF.